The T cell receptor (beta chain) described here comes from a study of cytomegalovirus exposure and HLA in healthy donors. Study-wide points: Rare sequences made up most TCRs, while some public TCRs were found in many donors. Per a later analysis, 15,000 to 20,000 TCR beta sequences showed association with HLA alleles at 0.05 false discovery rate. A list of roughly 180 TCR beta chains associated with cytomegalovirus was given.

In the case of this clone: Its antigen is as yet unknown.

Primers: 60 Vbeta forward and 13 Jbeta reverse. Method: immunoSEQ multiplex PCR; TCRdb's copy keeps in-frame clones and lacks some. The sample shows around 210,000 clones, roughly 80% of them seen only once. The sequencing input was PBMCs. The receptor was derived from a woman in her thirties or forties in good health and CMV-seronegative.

In DNA form, the CDR3 reads TGCAGCGTTGAAGGTGCCGGGACAGGGAGAGATGAGCAGTTCTTC. It specifies CSVEGAGTGRDEQFF. The V gene is TRBV29-1, the J gene TRBJ2-1; 9 nucleotides align to TRBD1. Germline V gene sequence: CDR1 SQVTM, CDR2 ANQGSEA. The junction had 9 bases not matched to a gene; V was cut back by 1 base and J by 8 bases. CDR3 length: 15 amino acids.